A single sample is the source of the 30 T cell receptor beta chains below, sequenced in a study of CD8 T cells in ankylosing spondylitis. General study results and limits: Seemingly distinctive of ankylosing spondylitis blood was a TCR beta motif formed by eight highly homologous variants.

One entry per CDR3 protein, called by TCRdb with MiXCR from the 5' RACE reads. This sample has fewer than 550,000 distinct CDR3 sequences, with approximately 5.3% found just once. Antigens for these TCRs are unknown. The specimen was blood, either unsorted or a sorted T cell fraction (not recorded which). The receptors originated from a male donor with ankylosing spondylitis.

This clonotype was recorded many times. The chain links TRBV7-2 to TRBJ1-5, with D unclear. The CDR3 has 12 residues. The germline V gene encodes CDR1 SGHTA and CDR2 FQGNSA. The V end lost 5 bases, the J end lost 3 bases, and 5 bases lay between the germline ends. The CDR3 DNA sequence: TGTGCCAGCAGCACGGCCAATCAGCCCCAGCATTTT. It translates to CASSTANQPQHF. The full variable domain, in which reference TRBV7-2 and TRBJ1-5 provide the parts outside the CDR3, is GAGVSQSPSNKVTEKGKDVELRCDPISGHTALYWYRQSLGQGLEFLIYFQGNSAPDKSGLPSDRFSAERTGGSVSTLTIQRTQQEDSAVYLCASSTANQPQHFGDGTRLSIL.

Ten or more counts support this clonotype. The chain has TRBV5-1 and TRBJ2-1; D ambiguous. CDR3 size: 14 residues. Germline CDR1 SGHRS, CDR2 YFSETQ. V gave up 4 bases and J gave up 5 bases, with 13 bases separating them. In nucleotides, the CDR3 is TGCGCCAGCAGCACCGACTCTGCGAACAATGAGCAGTTCTTC. Protein product: CASSTDSANNEQFF.

This clonotype was counted many times. The chain has TRBV25-1 and TRBJ2-3; D ambiguous. Trimming removed 1 base from V and 7 bases from J, with 6 bases in between. The CDR3 sequence is 12 residues long. Germline V gene lookup returns CDR1 MGHDK and CDR2 SYGVNS. The CDR3 nucleotides read TGTGCCAGCAGTGAATTTGGTCATACGCAGTATTTT. It translates to CASSEFGHTQYF.

This clonotype occurred many times. This chain links TRBV7-3 with TRBJ2-1; 7 positions match TRBD2. Germline CDR1 is SGHTA and CDR2 is FQGTGA. The CDR3 extends over 15 amino acids. The J segment lost 8 bases and the V segment lost 2 bases, leaving 9 bases of the junction unmatched. CDR3 sequence (DNA): TGTGCCAGCAGCTTAGAGGGCGGGGGTCAGTATGAGCAGTTCTTC. This translates into CASSLEGGGQYEQFF.

This clonotype was seen many times. The V gene is TRBV9, the J gene TRBJ2-1; D possibly corresponds to TRBD2 (6 bases). V lost 2 bases to trimming and J lost 3 bases, with 15 bases between them. CDR3 length: 16 residues. The germline CDR1 and CDR2 sequences are SGDLS and YYNGEE. The CDR3 region has the DNA TGTGCCAGCAGCGTGGGGAGCGGGTACGGCTACAATGAGCAGTTCTTC. It codes for CASSVGSGYGYNEQFF.

There are many counts of this clonotype. V gene TRBV29-1 combines with J gene TRBJ1-1; weak D call: TRBD1 (5 bases). The CDR3 covers 13 residues. V lost 4 bases, J lost 11 bases, and 20 bases lay in between. Germline CDR1 SQVTM, CDR2 ANQGSEA. The CDR3 spells CSVAWPTSKGAFF. In DNA, the CDR3 is TGCAGCGTTGCTTGGCCTACTAGTAAGGGGGCTTTCTTT.

This clonotype was seen at least ten times. The genes are TRBV20-1 and TRBJ2-7, with 11 bases lining up with TRBD2. In germline, CDR1 is DFQATT, CDR2 SNEGSKA (reference sequence). The CDR3 extends over 15 amino acids. V was clipped by 4 bases and J by 5 bases; unmatched bases: 10. For the CDR3, the DNA is TGCAGTGCTATTGGGACTAGCGGCTCACCCCACGAGCAGTACTTC. This encodes CSAIGTSGSPHEQYF.

This clonotype was seen a handful of times. The chain is built from TRBV6-2 or TRBV6-3 and TRBJ2-1, with D perhaps being TRBD1 or TRBD2 (5 bases each). The CDR3 has 12 residues. V dropped 5 bases and J dropped 5 bases, with 7 bases sitting between them. Germline CDR1 MNHEY, CDR2 SVGEGT. CDR3 sequence (DNA): TGTGCCAGCAGTGTGGGGGACAATGAGCAGTTCTTC. It translates to CASSVGDNEQFF.

This clonotype was counted at least ten times. This chain connects TRBV29-1 to TRBJ1-1; tentative D call: TRBD1 (5 bases). The CDR3 covers 10 residues. Germline values: CDR1 SQVTM, CDR2 ANQGSEA. The CDR3 loop is CGGGNTEAFF. Here the CDR3 DNA reads TGCGGGGGTGGCAACACTGAAGCTTTCTTT.

This clonotype was found many times. The chain has TRBV6-2 or TRBV6-3 and TRBJ2-1; no definite D call. There are 15 residues in the CDR3. Germline V gene data show CDR1 as MNHEY and CDR2 as SVGEGT. Trimming removed 2 bases from V and 2 bases from J, with 10 bases in between. CDR3 in DNA: TGTGCCAGCAGTTACAGGTTGGCAGCCTACAATGAGCAGTTCTTC. Translation: CASSYRLAAYNEQFF.

There are many counts of this clonotype. The chain recombines TRBV4-2 with TRBJ2-2; 8 bases fit TRBD2. V lost 3 bases and J lost 4; bases outside the gene matches: 7. This CDR3 region has 16 residues. The germline V gene encodes CDR1 LGHNA and CDR2 YNFKEQ. DNA for the CDR3: TGTGCCAGCAGCCATGTAGCGGGAAAGGGCACCGGGGAGCTGTTTTTT. Amino acid sequence: CASSHVAGKGTGELFF.

This clonotype was seen ten or more times. The chain carries TRBV7-2 and TRBJ2-7; D not resolved. Trimming took 8 bases from V and 3 from J, leaving 14 bases between them. This CDR3 spans 13 amino acids. Germline V gene sequence: CDR1 SGHTA, CDR2 FQGNSA. CDR3 in amino acids: CASPQGLFYEQYF. Written as DNA, the CDR3 is TGTGCCAGCCCCCAAGGTCTGTTCTACGAGCAGTACTTC. Drawing the rest from reference TRBV7-2 and TRBJ2-7, the complete variable domain is GAGVSQSPSNKVTEKGKDVELRCDPISGHTALYWYRQSLGQGLEFLIYFQGNSAPDKSGLPSDRFSAERTGGSVSTLTIQRTQQEDSAVYLCASPQGLFYEQYFGPGTRLTVT.

This clonotype was detected many times. V and J are TRBV20-1 and TRBJ2-4; 11 nucleotides line up with TRBD2. Germline V gene sequence: CDR1 DFQATT, CDR2 SNEGSKA (reference sequence). V lost 0 bases, J lost 9 bases, and 10 bases stayed unmatched. This CDR3 contains 16 residues. The CDR3: CSARERLAGILGIQYF. CDR3 in DNA: TGCAGTGCTAGAGAGCGACTAGCGGGGATCCTGGGCATTCAGTACTTC.

In its sample, this clonotype was seen many times. The gene calls are TRBV29-1 and TRBJ2-1; D gene ambiguous. CDR1 SQVTM and CDR2 ANQGSEA come from the germline V gene. The CDR3 extends over 12 amino acids. Between the trimmed V and J ends, which lost 0 bases and 3 bases, there was a span of 3 bases. DNA for the CDR3: TGCAGCGTTGAAGACAGCTACAATGAGCAGTTCTTC. Protein product: CSVEDSYNEQFF.

The sample holds many counts of this clonotype. The rearrangement links TRBV5-1 to TRBJ2-7; D is unresolved. Germline V lookup: CDR1 SGHRS, CDR2 YFSETQ. The CDR3 length is 12 residues. The V and J ends lost 5 bases and 5 bases respectively, with 11 bases between them. DNA of the CDR3: TGCGCCAGCAGTTCCTCTCTCGACGAGCAGTACTTC. It yields the protein CASSSSLDEQYF. The variable domain in full, completed from reference TRBV5-1 and TRBJ2-7, reads KAGVTQTPRYLIKTRGQQVTLSCSPISGHRSVSWYQQTPGQGLQFLFEYFSETQRNKGNFPGRFSGRQFSNSRSEMNVSTLELGDSALYLCASSSSLDEQYFGPGTRLTVT.

This clonotype has a handful of counts. The V gene is TRBV6-2 or TRBV6-3, the J gene TRBJ2-5, with 13 bases identical to TRBD2. This CDR3 contains 21 residues. Per germline, CDR1 MNHEY and CDR2 SVGEGT. J gave up 4 bases and V 8 bases, and 25 bases lay outside the gene matches. The DNA of the CDR3 is TGTGCCAGCTCCTCGCAAAGGACTAGCGGGAGTTGGGGGGGGCCCGGAGAGACCCAGTACTTC. This translates into CASSSQRTSGSWGGPGETQYF.

The chain couples TRBV18 to TRBJ1-4, with 8 bases fitting TRBD1. CDR1 and CDR2 (germline): KGHSH, LQKENI. The CDR3 sequence is 21 residues long. The V and J ends lost 2 bases and 4 bases, in that order; junction bases with no gene match: 21. The CDR3 sequence is CASSPGRGRAPYVGCNEKLFF. CDR3 nucleotide sequence: TGTGCCAGCTCACCAGGCAGGGGGCGGGCCCCTTACGTCGGATGTAATGAAAAACTGTTTTTT. The entire variable domain, with the rest obtained from reference TRBV18 and TRBJ1-4, is as follows: NAGVMQNPRHLVRRRGQEARLRCSPMKGHSHVYWYRQLPEEGLKFMVYLQKENIIDESGMPKERFSAEFPKEGPSILRIQQVVRGDSAAYFCASSPGRGRAPYVGCNEKLFFGSGTQLSVL.

This clonotype has a count of ten or more. V gene TRBV7-9 combines with J gene TRBJ2-3; 7 bases map to TRBD2. The CDR3 loop spans 17 amino acids. Germline CDR1 is SEHNR and CDR2 is FQNEAQ (reference sequence). The J segment lost 2 bases and the V segment lost 1 base, leaving 9 bases of the junction unmatched. The CDR3 DNA reads as TGTGCCAGCAGCTTAGTACGAGCGGGATACGTCACAGATACGCAGTATTTT. It codes for CASSLVRAGYVTDTQYF. Variable domain in full (rest from reference TRBV7-9 and TRBJ2-3): DTGVSQNPRHKITKRGQNVTFRCDPISEHNRLYWYRQTLGQGPEFLTYFQNEAQLEKSRLLSDRFSAERPKGSFSTLEIQRTEQGDSAMYLCASSLVRAGYVTDTQYFGPGTRLTVL.

This clonotype came up many times. This chain connects TRBV5-1 to TRBJ1-3; D is ambiguous. CDR1 and CDR2 from the germline V gene are SGHRS and YFSETQ. Trimming removed 4 bases from V and 0 bases from J, with 8 bases in between. CDR3 length: 14 residues. CDR3 in DNA: TGCGCCAGCAGCCCTCTAAACTCTGGAAACACCATATATTTT. Protein product: CASSPLNSGNTIYF.

This clonotype was counted ten times or more. The V call is TRBV5-1, the J call TRBJ2-5, with D possibly TRBD1 on 6 matching bases. Trimming pared 0 bases from V and 0 bases from J, leaving 6 bases between. Germline V gene sequence: CDR1 SGHRS, CDR2 YFSETQ. The CDR3 consists of 14 residues. The CDR3 nucleotides are TGCGCCAGCAGCTTGGCAGGGGACCAAGAGACCCAGTACTTC. Protein: CASSLAGDQETQYF.

This clonotype was observed at least ten times. This chain links TRBV28 with TRBJ1-5; no reliable D call. The CDR3 runs to 13 residues. The V gene lost 6 bases and the J gene lost 11 bases, with 17 bases spanning the gap. Germline values: CDR1 MDHEN, CDR2 SYDVKM. The CDR3 region has the DNA TGTGCCAGCAGACAGCCCTCGAGGGAGGCCCAGCATTTT. Protein product: CASRQPSREAQHF.

This clonotype has a count of ten or more. J is TRBJ1-1 and V is TRBV7-9; D gene unclear. The CDR3 contains 14 residues. Germline assignment: CDR1 SEHNR and CDR2 FQNEAQ (reference sequence). Trimming removed 1 base at V and 4 bases at J, with 10 bases between. Written as DNA, the CDR3 is TGTGCCAGCAGCTTAGATACGGGGTTCACTGAAGCTTTCTTT. It translates to CASSLDTGFTEAFF.

This clonotype was found many times. This rearrangement joins TRBV5-5 to TRBJ1-1; possibly TRBD1 for D (6 bases). Trimming shortened V by 4 bases and J by 3 bases, and 16 bases separated the two germline ends. This CDR3 has 15 amino acids. Germline CDR1 is SGHKS and CDR2 is YYEKEE (reference sequence). CDR3 DNA: TGTGCCAGCAGCCTGTGGGGGGGGCAGGACACTGAAGCTTTCTTT. Residues: CASSLWGGQDTEAFF.

This clonotype was detected only a few times. This chain joins TRBV5-1 and TRBJ2-7; 8 nucleotides agree with TRBD2. V was clipped by 0 bases and J by 2 bases; unmatched bases: 10. The CDR3 has 17 residues. Germline loops: CDR1 SGHRS, CDR2 YFSETQ. The CDR3 nucleotides are TGCGCCAGCAGCTTGGCCCCTGGGGCGGGGGGAACCTACGAGCAGTACTTC. Translating gives CASSLAPGAGGTYEQYF.

This clonotype was found many times. This sequence joins TRBV9 and TRBJ1-2; a possible D gene is TRBD1 (5 bases). Germline CDR1 is SGDLS and CDR2 is YYNGEE. V lost 4 bases and J lost 4, with 17 bases in between. The CDR3 sequence is 15 residues long. As DNA, the CDR3 is TGTGCCAGCAGCCACGGGACGGATCTAATCTATGGCTACACCTTC. It translates to CASSHGTDLIYGYTF.

This clonotype was counted at least ten times. The V call is TRBV20-1, the J call TRBJ2-3; possibly TRBD2 for D (5 bases). V was pared by 0 bases and J by 3 bases, with 10 bases between. Germline V gives CDR1 DFQATT, CDR2 SNEGSKA (reference sequence). The CDR3 covers 14 residues. The CDR3, as DNA: TGCAGTGCTAGAGATCAGCGGAGGACAGATACGCAGTATTTT. This sequence encodes CSARDQRRTDTQYF.

This clonotype was counted at least ten times. The chain recombines TRBV20-1 with TRBJ2-7; 10 bases align to TRBD2. The CDR3 length is 18 residues. Germline CDR1 DFQATT, CDR2 SNEGSKA (reference sequence). The V gene end was trimmed by 1 base and the J gene end by 5 bases; junction bases not matched to a gene: 17. This CDR3 reads CSARAQSRSSGRINEQYF. For the CDR3, the DNA is TGCAGTGCTAGAGCTCAATCCCGATCTAGCGGGAGAATAAACGAGCAGTACTTC.

This clonotype occurred a few times. V and J are TRBV12-3 or TRBV12-4 and TRBJ2-1, with D possibly being TRBD1 (6 bases). Trimming took 4 bases from V and 6 from J, leaving 22 bases between them. The CDR3 consists of 17 residues. The CDR3 DNA follows: TGTGCCAGCAGTTCCTCCGGCCGGACAGCAGCCTCCAATGAGCAGTTCTTC. It is translated as CASSSSGRTAASNEQFF.

This clonotype has just a few counts. The chain is built from TRBV6-1 and TRBJ2-1, with D unclear. The germline CDR1 and CDR2 sequences are MNHNS and SASEGT. Trimming took 4 bases from V and 9 from J, leaving 13 bases between them. The CDR3 is 13 residues long. This CDR3 is CASSVKRTPEQFF. The DNA of the CDR3 is TGTGCCAGCAGTGTAAAGAGGACCCCTGAGCAGTTCTTC.

This clonotype was recorded at least ten times. The V call is TRBV27, the J call TRBJ1-1; 8 bases are shared with TRBD1. Germline trimming cut 7 bases from V and 6 bases from J; bases unmatched to any gene: 7. The CDR3 has 13 amino acids. Per germline, CDR1 MNHEY and CDR2 SMNVEV (reference sequence). Here the CDR3 DNA reads TGTGCCAGCAAGGGGACAGGCTTTTCTGAAGCTTTCTTT. Translated: CASKGTGFSEAFF.